This T cell receptor (beta chain) was recorded in a study of cytomegalovirus exposure and HLA in healthy donors. About the study: In a previous analysis, some 120 million unique TCR beta sequences were found from some 180 million T cells. Early on, a data release was issued that held approximately 92 million unique TCRs from HLA-typed donors.

As to this clone: Its antigen is not identified. In the same sample, other DNA sequences code for this CDR3.

Use of 60 Vbeta and 13 Jbeta primers characterized the PCR. The table came from immunoSEQ multiplex PCR; TCRdb's copy has only in-frame clones and leaves some out. The sample yields about 160,000 clones, more than 60% seen once. V lost 2 bases and J 1 base, leaving 5 bases between the germline ends. Germline-derived CDR1 and CDR2 are SGHTA and FQGNSA. The CDR3 covers 13 residues. Study-level points and caveats: By HLA locus, TCR association rates varied in a later analysis, with DRB1 showing the most and HLA-C the fewest.

These donors counted as nominally healthy when sampled, but unrecorded immune exposures were likely. This rearrangement joins TRBV7-2 to TRBJ1-1; D gene uncertain. This sequence was found in a woman aged 45-59 years in good health and CMV-seropositive. The sequenced sample was PBMCs. The CDR3: CASSLTGNTEAFF. The CDR3 DNA reads as TGTGCCAGCAGCTTAACGGGGAACACTGAAGCTTTCTTT.